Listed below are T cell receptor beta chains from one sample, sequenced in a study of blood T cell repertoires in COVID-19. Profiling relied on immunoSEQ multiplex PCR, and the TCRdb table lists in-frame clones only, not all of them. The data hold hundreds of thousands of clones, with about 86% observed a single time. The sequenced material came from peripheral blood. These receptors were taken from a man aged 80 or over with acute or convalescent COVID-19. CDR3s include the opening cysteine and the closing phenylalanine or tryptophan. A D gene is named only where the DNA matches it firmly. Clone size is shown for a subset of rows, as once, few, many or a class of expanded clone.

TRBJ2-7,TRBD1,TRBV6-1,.,CASSDRPGGPAYEQYF,TGTGCCAGCAGTGATCGTCCAGGGGGCCCCGCCTACGAGCAGTACTTC
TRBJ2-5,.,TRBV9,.,CASSVGSPETQYF,TGTGCCAGCAGCGTAGGTAGTCCAGAGACCCAGTACTTC
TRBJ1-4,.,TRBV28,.,CASSLLTGPIRRPNEKLFF,TGTGCCAGCAGTTTATTGACAGGCCCGATACGGAGACCTAATGAAAAACTGTTTTTT
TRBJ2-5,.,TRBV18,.,CASSNLGQEETQYF,TGTGCCAGCTCCAACCTTGGACAAGAAGAGACCCAGTACTTC
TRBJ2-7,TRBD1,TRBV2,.,CASSGSTELTGNYEQYF,TGTGCCAGCAGTGGCTCAACCGAATTGACAGGGAACTACGAGCAGTACTTC
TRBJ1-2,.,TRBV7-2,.,CASPRGAGWGRYGYTF,TGTGCCAGCCCCCGGGGGGCAGGGTGGGGACGGTATGGCTACACCTTC
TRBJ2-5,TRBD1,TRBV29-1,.,CSAKGQGQETQYF,TGCAGCGCCAAAGGACAGGGCCAAGAGACCCAGTACTTC
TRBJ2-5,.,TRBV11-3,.,CASSTGGETQYF,TGTGCCAGCAGCACGGGTGGAGAGACCCAGTACTTC
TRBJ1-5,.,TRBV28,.,CASSLAWGGSTQPQHF,TGTGCCAGCAGCCTCGCGTGGGGGGGAAGTACGCAGCCCCAGCATTTT
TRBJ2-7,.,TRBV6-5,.,CASTGYYEQYF,TGTGCCAGCACAGGTTACTACGAGCAGTACTTC
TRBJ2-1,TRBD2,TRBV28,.,CASSFPLAGGFYNEQFF,TGTGCCAGCAGTTTTCCTCTAGCGGGGGGGTTTTACAATGAGCAGTTCTTC
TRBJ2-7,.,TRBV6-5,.,CASRNPGSTYEQYF,TGTGCCAGCAGGAACCCCGGTAGCACCTACGAGCAGTACTTC
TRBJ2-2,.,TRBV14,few,CASRSDRDKYTGELFF,TGTGCCAGCAGATCCGACCGGGACAAATACACCGGGGAGCTGTTTTTT
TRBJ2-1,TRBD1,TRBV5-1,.,CASSRTGEGYNEQFF,TGCGCCAGCAGCCGGACAGGGGAGGGATACAATGAGCAGTTCTTC
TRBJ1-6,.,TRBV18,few,CASSQHQPDNSPLHF,TGTGCCAGCTCACAACACCAACCAGATAATTCACCCCTCCACTTT
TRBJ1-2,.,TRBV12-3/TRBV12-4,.,CASSLVRVHGYTF,TGTGCCAGCAGTTTAGTCAGGGTACACGGCTACACCTTC
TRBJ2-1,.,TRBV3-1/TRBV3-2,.,CASSHRGAGIFF,TGTGCCAGCAGCCACAGGGGGGCAGGGATCTTCTTC
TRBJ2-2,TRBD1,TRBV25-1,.,CASSGFSGQLNTGELFF,TGTGCCAGCAGTGGGTTCTCGGGACAGCTGAACACCGGGGAGCTGTTTTTT
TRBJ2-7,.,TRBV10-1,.,CASSDGSGAAEQYF,TGCGCCAGCAGTGACGGGTCGGGAGCGGCCGAGCAGTACTTC
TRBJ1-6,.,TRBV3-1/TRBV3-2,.,CASTRSLAYNSPLHF,TGTGCCAGCACCCGCAGTTTGGCCTATAATTCACCCCTCCACTTT
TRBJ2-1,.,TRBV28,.,CASRGITGSVSYNEQFF,TGTGCCAGCAGGGGAATCACAGGGTCGGTATCCTACAATGAGCAGTTCTTC
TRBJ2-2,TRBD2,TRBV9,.,CASSVATVTSGLSGELFF,TGTGCCAGCAGCGTAGCTACTGTGACTAGCGGGTTGAGCGGGGAGCTGTTTTTT
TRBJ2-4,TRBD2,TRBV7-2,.,CASSPIGGGGNIQYF,TGTGCCAGCAGCCCAATCGGCGGGGGGGGGAACATTCAGTACTTC
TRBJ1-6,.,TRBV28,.,CASSSTGLNSPLHF,TGTGCCAGCAGTTCCACGGGGTTGAATTCACCCCTCCACTTT